The 9 T cell receptor beta chains reported below all come from one sample, sequenced in a study of blood T cell repertoires in COVID-19. Data came from immunoSEQ multiplex PCR; TCRdb stores just in-frame clones and leaves some out. The profile shows around 300,000 clones, 90% of them singletons. Sequenced: PBMCs or T cells enriched from blood (not recorded which). All receptors derive from a woman aged 18-35 years with acute COVID-19.

This chain connects TRBV29-1 to TRBJ2-3; 8 nucleotides align to TRBD1. CDR3 length equals 11 residues. In germline, CDR1 is SQVTM, CDR2 ANQGSEA. DNA of the CDR3: TGCGGGAGCCGGGACAGGGATACGCAGTATTTT. This encodes CGSRDRDTQYF.

The V and J genes are TRBV10-2 and TRBJ2-1, with 8 bases identical to TRBD2. Unmatched junction bases numbered 10, after V lost 8 bases and J lost 7 bases. Per germline, CDR1 WSHSY and CDR2 SAAADI. The CDR3 has 14 residues. In DNA form, the CDR3 reads TGCGCCAGCCAGAAGACTAGCGTTAGTAATGAGCAGTTCTTC. Translated, it gives CASQKTSVSNEQFF.

The chain employs TRBV28 and TRBJ2-7; 7 positions agree with TRBD1. The CDR3 is made up of 15 amino acids. The germline CDR1 and CDR2 sequences are MDHEN and SYDVKM. V lost 5 bases and J lost 0; bases outside the gene matches: 7. The CDR3 is CASSRTGPSSYEQYF. In nucleotides, the CDR3 is TGTGCCAGCAGTCGGACAGGCCCCTCCTCCTACGAGCAGTACTTC.

The sample holds a few counts of this clone. This chain links TRBV30 with TRBJ1-5; possibly TRBD1 for D (6 bases). Germline V gene sequence: CDR1 GTSNPN, CDR2 SVGIG (reference sequence). The CDR3 length is 18 residues. V was clipped by 0 bases and J by 2 bases, with 20 bases between them. The DNA of the CDR3 is TGTGCCTGGAGTGTAAACGGGGGGCGCGCAGCCGGCAATCAGCCCCAGCATTTT. This gives the protein CAWSVNGGRAAGNQPQHF.

DNA of the CDR3: TGTGCCAGCAGCCAAGGCCCAGAAACTGAAGCTTTCTTT. Its protein product is CASSQGPETEAFF. The rearrangement links TRBV3-1 (or the pseudogene TRBV3-2) to TRBJ1-1; D ambiguous. The V gene's germline CDR1 is LGHDT and CDR2 YNNKEL (reference sequence). The CDR3 length is 13 residues. The ends were cut back, 1 base at V and 5 bases at J, with 8 bases in the middle.

The chain is built from TRBV5-6 and TRBJ2-4; 8 bases agree with TRBD2. Looked up from germline, CDR1 is SGHDT and CDR2 is YYEEEE. The CDR3 is 13 residues long. The trim removed 1 base at V and 15 bases at J, leaving 9 bases unmatched. CDR3 sequence: CASSLKAGGLGYF. The CDR3 nucleotides are TGTGCCAGCAGCTTGAAGGCGGGAGGCCTTGGGTACTTC.

The rearrangement uses TRBV28 and TRBJ1-2, with TRBD1 matching 9 bases. The CDR3 sequence is 14 residues long. Germline V CDR1 and CDR2: MDHEN, SYDVKM. The J segment lost 3 bases and the V segment lost 6 bases, leaving 5 bases of the junction unmatched. The CDR3 here is CASRTGGADYGYTF. The CDR3 DNA reads TGTGCCAGCAGAACAGGGGGCGCTGACTATGGCTACACCTTC.

V gene TRBV6-1 combines with J gene TRBJ2-5; weak D call: TRBD2 (5 bases). Germline values: CDR1 MNHNS, CDR2 SASEGT. V was cut by 2 bases and J by 3 bases, with 13 bases left in between. There are 15 residues in the CDR3. CDR3 protein: CASSEQPGGEETQYF. The CDR3 nucleotides read TGTGCCAGCAGTGAACAGCCAGGAGGTGAAGAGACCCAGTACTTC.

Worth noting for this clone: The sample carries other DNA sequences with the same CDR3. The chain recombines TRBV10-3 with TRBJ2-5, with D unresolved. Germline lookup yields CDR1 ENHRY and CDR2 SYGVKD. The CDR3 loop spans 12 amino acids. V was pared by 3 bases and J by 2 bases, with 4 bases between. The chain's CDR3 is CAISEQQETQYF. The CDR3 DNA reads TGTGCCATCAGTGAACAACAAGAGACCCAGTACTTC.